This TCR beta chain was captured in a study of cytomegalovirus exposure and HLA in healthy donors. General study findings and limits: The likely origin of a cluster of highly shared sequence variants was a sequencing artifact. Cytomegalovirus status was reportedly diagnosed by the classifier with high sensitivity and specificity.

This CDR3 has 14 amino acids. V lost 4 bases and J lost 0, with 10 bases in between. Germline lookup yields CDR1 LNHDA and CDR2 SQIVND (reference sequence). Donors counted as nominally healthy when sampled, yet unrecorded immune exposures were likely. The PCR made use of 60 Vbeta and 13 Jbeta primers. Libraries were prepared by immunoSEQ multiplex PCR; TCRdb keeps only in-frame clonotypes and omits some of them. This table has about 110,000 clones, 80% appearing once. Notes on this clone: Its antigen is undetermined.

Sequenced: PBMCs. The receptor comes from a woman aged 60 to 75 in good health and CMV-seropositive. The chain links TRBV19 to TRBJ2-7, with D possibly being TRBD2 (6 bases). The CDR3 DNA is TGTGCCAGTAGTAAGTCCGGGAGCTCCTACGAGCAGTACTTC. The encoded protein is CASSKSGSSYEQYF.